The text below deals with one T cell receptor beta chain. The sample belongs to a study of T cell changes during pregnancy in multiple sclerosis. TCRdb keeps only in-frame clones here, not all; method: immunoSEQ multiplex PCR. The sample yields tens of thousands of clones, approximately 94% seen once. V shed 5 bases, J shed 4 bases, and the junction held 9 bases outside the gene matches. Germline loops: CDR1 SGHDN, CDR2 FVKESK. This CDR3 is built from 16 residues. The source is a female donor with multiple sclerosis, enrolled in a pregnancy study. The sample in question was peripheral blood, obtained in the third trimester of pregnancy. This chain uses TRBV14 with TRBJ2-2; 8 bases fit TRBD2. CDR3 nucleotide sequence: TGTGCCAGCAGCAGAATAGCGGGAAGGGGCACCGGGGAGCTGTTTTTT. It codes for CASSRIAGRGTGELFF.